These 29 T cell receptor beta chains were sequenced from one sample in a study of blood T cell repertoires in COVID-19. Only in-frame clones appear in the TCRdb table, and some are missing; sequencing was by immunoSEQ multiplex PCR. The sample includes roughly 200,000 clones, 70% to 85% of them seen just once. The sample taken for sequencing was peripheral blood. These receptors all come from a woman of 80 years or more with COVID-19, enrolled during active disease.

The rearrangement links TRBV11-2 to TRBJ1-4; TRBD1 aligns across 7 bases. The CDR3 covers 14 residues. Germline CDR1 is SGHAT and CDR2 is FQNNGV. J gave up 7 bases and V 5 bases, and 7 bases lay outside the gene matches. The CDR3 coding sequence is TGTGCCAGCAGCCTCGGGACAGCTGGTGAAAAACTGTTTTTT. As protein: CASSLGTAGEKLFF.

The rearrangement joins TRBV7-3 to TRBJ1-6; no firm D call. The CDR3 contains 13 residues. Trimming removed 2 bases from V and 7 bases from J, with 6 bases in between. Germline V gene sequence: CDR1 SGHTA, CDR2 FQGTGA. The CDR3 protein is CASSLGLNSPLHF. CDR3 in DNA: TGTGCCAGCAGCTTAGGGCTGAATTCACCCCTCCACTTT.

The chain couples TRBV6-1 to TRBJ1-5; D possibly corresponds to TRBD1 (6 bases). The CDR3 totals 16 residues. Trimming pared 3 bases from V and 6 bases from J, leaving 18 bases between. CDR1 and CDR2 from the germline V gene are MNHNS and SASEGT. The CDR3 region is CASSELRGFGFQPQHF. Written as DNA, the CDR3 is TGTGCCAGCAGTGAGTTAAGGGGGTTTGGGTTTCAGCCCCAGCATTTT.

The V and J genes are TRBV7-8 and TRBJ2-1; 9 nucleotides align to TRBD2. Germline V lookup: CDR1 SGHVS, CDR2 FQNEAQ. Trimming cost V 5 bases and J 9 bases; bases outside gene matches: 11. The CDR3 runs to 15 residues. CDR3 sequence (DNA): TGTGCCAGCAGCCCAGCGGGGGGTAAGGTCGTTGAGCAGTTCTTC. It specifies CASSPAGGKVVEQFF.

The gene calls are TRBV25-1 and TRBJ1-4; the D gene is possibly TRBD1 (6 bases). In germline, CDR1 is MGHDK, CDR2 SYGVNS. The CDR3 is made up of 15 amino acids. V was clipped by 3 bases and J by 5 bases, with 13 bases between them. The CDR3, as DNA: TGTGCCAGCAGTGAGCGAGACAGGCCCAATGAAAAACTGTTTTTT. Its translation: CASSERDRPNEKLFF.

The CDR3 bases are TGTGCCAGCAGCTCAATAATAGAACCGGGAGTGTTAAGGCATGAGCAGTTCTTC. It encodes CASSSIIEPGVLRHEQFF. The chain joins TRBV7-9 to TRBJ2-1; maybe TRBD2 (6 bases). CDR3 size: 18 residues. Deletions cut 4 bases from V and 8 bases from J, with 27 bases between. CDR1 and CDR2 (germline): SEHNR, FQNEAQ (reference sequence).

The chain combines TRBV5-4 with TRBJ1-1; D might be TRBD1 (5 bases). Germline V lookup: CDR1 SGHNT, CDR2 YYREEE (reference sequence). V was shortened by 3 bases and J by 3 bases, with 15 bases between the two germline ends. The CDR3 runs 15 residues. In DNA form, the CDR3 reads TGTGCCAGCAGCTCAACTATGCGGGGACACACTGAAGCTTTCTTT. Translated, it gives CASSSTMRGHTEAFF.

This sequence joins TRBV3-1 (or the pseudogene TRBV3-2) and TRBJ2-1, with D perhaps matching TRBD2 (6 bases). Germline CDR1 and CDR2: LGHDT and YNNKEL (reference sequence). V lost 1 base and J 0 bases, leaving 10 bases between the germline ends. The CDR3 spans 16 residues. For the CDR3, the DNA is TGTGCCAGCAGCCAAGTCCTAGCGAGCTCCTACAATGAGCAGTTCTTC. It specifies CASSQVLASSYNEQFF.

The genes are TRBV5-1 and TRBJ1-6, with D possibly being TRBD1 (6 bases). V lost 0 bases to trimming and J lost 7 bases, with 11 bases between them. Germline loops: CDR1 SGHRS, CDR2 YFSETQ. This CDR3 region has 15 residues. The CDR3 DNA reads TGCGCCAGCAGCTTGGAGGGGAGGGGGAATTCACCCCTCCACTTT. This codes for CASSLEGRGNSPLHF. The full variable domain, in which reference TRBV5-1 and TRBJ1-6 provide the parts outside the CDR3, is KAGVTQTPRYLIKTRGQQVTLSCSPISGHRSVSWYQQTPGQGLQFLFEYFSETQRNKGNFPGRFSGRQFSNSRSEMNVSTLELGDSALYLCASSLEGRGNSPLHFGNGTRLTVT.

The gene calls are TRBV25-1 and TRBJ1-5; tentative D call: TRBD1 (6 bases). V lost 5 bases to trimming and J lost 5 bases, with 13 bases between them. The germline V gene has CDR1 MGHDK and CDR2 SYGVNS. The CDR3 has 14 amino acids. CDR3 loop: CASSQTGRDQPQHF. The CDR3 DNA is TGTGCCAGCAGTCAAACAGGGAGGGATCAGCCCCAGCATTTT.

There are a few counts of this clone. The chain is built from TRBV4-2 and TRBJ2-7; TRBD2 aligns across 13 bases. The CDR3 is 16 amino acids. Germline values: CDR1 LGHNA, CDR2 YNFKEQ. V shed 4 bases and J 3 bases; nucleotides not matched to a gene: 6. CDR3 in amino acids: CASSRTSGSVNYEQYF. The CDR3 nucleotides read TGTGCCAGCAGCCGGACTAGCGGGAGTGTAAACTACGAGCAGTACTTC.

The rearrangement uses TRBV6-5 and TRBJ2-1; 14 positions agree with TRBD2. V gave up 5 bases and J gave up 7 bases; unmatched junction bases: 4. The germline gives CDR1 MNHEY, CDR2 SVGAGI. The CDR3 is made up of 15 amino acids. CDR3 nucleotide sequence: TGTGCCAGCAGTCCCTGGACTAGCGGGAGGAATGAGCAGTTCTTC. This codes for CASSPWTSGRNEQFF.

V gene TRBV9 combines with J gene TRBJ2-3, with 8 bases aligning to TRBD2. Looked up from germline, CDR1 is SGDLS and CDR2 is YYNGEE. Trimming removed 4 bases from V and 4 bases from J; junction bases left unmatched: 17. This CDR3 is 18 amino acids long. CDR3 sequence (DNA): TGTGCCAGCAGCACCACCCCTCTACGGGGGGGCGGGTCAGATACGCAGTATTTT. This translates into CASSTTPLRGGGSDTQYF.

J is TRBJ1-1 and V is TRBV6-5; the D is unclear. The CDR3 spans 13 residues. CDR1 MNHEY and CDR2 SVGAGI come from the germline V gene. V was trimmed by 7 bases and J by 8 bases, leaving 17 bases between them. CDR3 nucleotide sequence: TGTGCCAGCACTCGCTCACTTCGGTCAGAAGCTTTCTTT. Residues: CASTRSLRSEAFF.

This chain joins TRBV29-1 and TRBJ2-7; 8 nucleotides match TRBD1. The CDR3 covers 12 residues. V lost 7 bases, J lost 3 bases, and 5 bases stayed unmatched. Germline-derived CDR1 and CDR2 are SQVTM and ANQGSEA. CDR3 nucleotides: TGCAGCGGCAAAGGACAGGGCTACGAGCAGTACTTC. This translates into CSGKGQGYEQYF.

The gene calls are TRBV19 and TRBJ2-2; D gene ambiguous. Trimming removed 11 bases at V and 9 bases at J, with 16 bases between. This CDR3 comprises 12 residues. Germline assignment: CDR1 LNHDA and CDR2 SQIVND (reference sequence). CDR3 loop: CAPPETRRELFF. CDR3 sequence (DNA): TGTGCCCCTCCGGAGACGAGGCGGGAGCTGTTTTTT. Drawing the rest from reference TRBV19 and TRBJ2-2, the complete variable domain is DGGITQSPKYLFRKEGQNVTLSCEQNLNHDAMYWYRQDPGQGLRLIYYSQIVNDFQKGDIAEGYSVSREKKESFPLTVTSAQKNPTAFYLCAPPETRRELFFGEGSRLTVL.

V usage is TRBV29-1 and J usage is TRBJ1-4, with a possible D match to TRBD1 (5 bases). CDR3 size: 15 residues. Per germline, CDR1 SQVTM and CDR2 ANQGSEA. Trimming took 0 bases from V and 0 from J, leaving 8 bases between them. Here the CDR3 reads CSVEDGTATNEKLFF. The CDR3 DNA is TGCAGCGTTGAAGATGGGACTGCAACTAATGAAAAACTGTTTTTT.

The chain joins TRBV3-1 (or the pseudogene TRBV3-2) to TRBJ1-2; possibly TRBD1 for D (5 bases). Germline V gene data show CDR1 as LGHDT and CDR2 as YNNKEL (reference sequence). Trimming took 4 bases from V and 2 from J, leaving 11 bases between them. This CDR3 spans 14 amino acids. The CDR3 protein is CASSPGGDNYGYTF. The CDR3 DNA follows: TGTGCCAGCAGCCCTGGAGGGGACAACTATGGCTACACCTTC.

The chain employs TRBV3-1 (or the pseudogene TRBV3-2) and TRBJ2-1; D is perhaps TRBD2 (5 bases). The CDR3 runs to 12 residues. The germline gives CDR1 LGHDT, CDR2 YNNKEL (reference sequence). V lost 4 bases and J lost 9, with 10 bases in between. The CDR3 DNA reads TGTGCCAGCAGCCTCCTGGGGAGTGAGCAGTTCTTC. Residues: CASSLLGSEQFF.

This chain uses TRBV7-2 with TRBJ1-2; TRBD1 agrees at 8 bases. Germline V gene lookup returns CDR1 SGHTA and CDR2 FQGNSA. There are 17 residues in the CDR3. V lost 5 bases to trimming and J lost 8 bases; unmatched junction nucleotides: 19. The CDR3 loop reads CASSPQGAVTYSGGYTF. The CDR3 coding sequence is TGTGCCAGCAGCCCCCAGGGGGCGGTGACCTATTCTGGAGGCTACACCTTC.

The chain carries TRBV4-1 and TRBJ2-5; a possible D gene is TRBD2 (5 bases). The ends were cut back, 4 bases at V and 1 base at J, with 16 bases in the middle. Germline CDR1 and CDR2: MGHRA and YSYEKL. The CDR3 loop spans 16 amino acids. This CDR3 is CASSLGGADPQETQYF. The CDR3 DNA sequence: TGCGCCAGCAGCCTTGGTGGAGCGGACCCCCAAGAGACCCAGTACTTC.

This rearrangement joins TRBV7-2 to TRBJ1-6; no firm D call. This CDR3 has 13 amino acids. The V gene lost 5 bases and the J gene lost 9 bases, with 11 bases spanning the gap. Germline values: CDR1 SGHTA, CDR2 FQGNSA. The CDR3 DNA follows: TGTGCCAGCAGCCCGGAGTTGCGTTCACCCCTCCACTTT. Its translation: CASSPELRSPLHF.

This clone was seen only a few times. The rearrangement uses TRBV28 and TRBJ1-4; D is possibly TRBD1 (6 bases). Trimming removed 4 bases from V and 7 bases from J, with 16 bases in between. CDR3 size: 15 residues. The germline CDR1 and CDR2 sequences are MDHEN and SYDVKM. The CDR3 coding sequence is TGTGCCAGCAGTTCCCTACAGGGTGGGAGTGAAAAACTGTTTTTT. Amino acid sequence: CASSSLQGGSEKLFF. The variable domain in full, with the rest retrieved from reference TRBV28 and TRBJ1-4, is DVKVTQSSRYLVKRTGEKVFLECVQDMDHENMFWYRQDPGLGLRLIYFSYDVKMKEKGDIPEGYSVSREKKERFSLILESASTNQTSMYLCASSSLQGGSEKLFFGSGTQLSVL.

The V call is TRBV18, the J call TRBJ2-5; the match to TRBD2 covers 7 bases. CDR1 KGHSH and CDR2 LQKENI come from the germline V gene. The V and J ends lost 2 bases and 1 base, in that order; junction bases with no gene match: 1. The CDR3 is 14 residues long. The CDR3 sequence: CASSPGTTQETQYF. In nucleotides, the CDR3 is TGTGCCAGCTCACCAGGGACTACCCAAGAGACCCAGTACTTC.

The V and J genes are TRBV12-3 or TRBV12-4 and TRBJ1-1; D remains ambiguous. The CDR3 is made up of 12 amino acids. V was clipped by 6 bases and J by 1 base, with 6 bases between them. The CDR3 protein is CASRYGNTEAFF. The CDR3 DNA sequence: TGTGCCAGCAGATACGGGAACACTGAAGCTTTCTTT.

The CDR3 here is CASSTAGGVYTGELFF. Written as DNA, the CDR3 is TGTGCCAGCAGCACCGCGGGGGGGGTATACACCGGGGAGCTGTTTTTT. The chain recombines TRBV7-8 with TRBJ2-2; 9 bases agree with TRBD2. V gave up 5 bases and J gave up 3 bases; unmatched junction bases: 7. Germline lookup yields CDR1 SGHVS and CDR2 FQNEAQ. The CDR3 runs to 16 residues.

This chain joins TRBV19 and TRBJ1-2, with D hard to call. The CDR3 covers 14 residues. CDR1 and CDR2 (germline): LNHDA, SQIVND (reference sequence). The ends were cut back, 1 base at V and 0 bases at J, with 6 bases in the middle. CDR3 nucleotides: TGTGCCAGTAGTATAGGTATCTCTAACTATGGCTACACCTTC. Translated: CASSIGISNYGYTF.

V is TRBV29-1 and J is TRBJ1-2; TRBD1 is a possible D gene (5 bases). The germline V gene encodes CDR1 SQVTM and CDR2 ANQGSEA. Trimming removed 4 bases from V and 4 bases from J, with 13 bases in between. CDR3 length: 13 amino acids. Here the CDR3 reads CSVARPRAYGYTF. In nucleotides, the CDR3 is TGCAGCGTTGCCCGGCCCAGGGCCTATGGCTACACCTTC.

The chain recombines TRBV28 with TRBJ1-2; TRBD1 matches at 8 bases. The ends lost 6 bases at V and 8 bases at J; junction bases unmatched: 11. Germline V gene lookup returns CDR1 MDHEN and CDR2 SYDVKM. The CDR3 covers 14 residues. In DNA form, the CDR3 reads TGTGCCAGCAGCACCCCTCAGGGGGCATGGGGCTACACCTTC. Protein: CASSTPQGAWGYTF.